The 13 T cell receptor beta chains in this list originate from one sample, sequenced in a study of CD8+CD57+ T cells in acquired aplastic anemia. Genomic DNA constituted the template upon which TCR beta VDJ and CDR3 profiling was performed. One entry per CDR3 protein results from TCRdb running MiXCR on the reads. Of approximately 180,000 distinct CDR3 sequences listed, around half were seen once; the top ten hold 1.1%. The authors sequenced patients whose flow cytometry had shown CD8+CD57+ cell expansion. Sequences were obtained from sorted CD4+, CD8+, or CD8+CD57+ T cells (not recorded which) from PBMCs. The receptors derive from a human donor with aplastic anemia.

This clonotype was recorded many times. The V call is TRBV7-9, the J call TRBJ2-3; TRBD2 might be the D (5 bases). CDR3 size: 12 residues. CDR1 and CDR2 (germline): SEHNR, FQNEAQ (reference sequence). Trimming left V 5 bases short and J 8 bases short, with 11 bases between. In nucleotides, the CDR3 is TGTGCCAGCAGCCCACGTGAGGGTACGCAGTATTTT. Translated, it gives CASSPREGTQYF.

This clonotype was picked up a small number of times. The chain carries TRBV7-8 and TRBJ2-3, with a tentative D call TRBD1 (7 bases). The CDR3 covers 16 residues. Trimming stripped 5 bases from V and 8 bases from J, with 23 bases between. Germline values: CDR1 SGHVS, CDR2 FQNEAQ. The chain's CDR3 is CASSIWTGAGSGTQYF. CDR3 bases: TGTGCCAGCAGCATCTGGACAGGCGCCGGGAGTGGTACGCAGTATTTT.

The CDR3 spells CASSPEQANTEAFF. CDR3 bases: TGCGCCAGCAGCCCGGAACAGGCGAACACTGAAGCTTTCTTT. The chain carries TRBV5-1 and TRBJ1-1; weak D call: TRBD1 (5 bases). The germline V gene encodes CDR1 SGHRS and CDR2 YFSETQ. The CDR3 runs to 14 residues. V lost 4 bases and J 1 base, leaving 11 bases between the germline ends.

This clonotype was recorded many times. The chain carries TRBV2 and TRBJ2-3; D remains ambiguous. The length of the CDR3 is 12 residues. CDR1 is SNHLY and CDR2 is FYNNEI in the germline V gene. Trimming pared 6 bases from V and 3 bases from J, leaving 7 bases between. CDR3 nucleotides: TGTGCCAGCAGCCTATTTACAGATACGCAGTATTTT. Protein sequence: CASSLFTDTQYF. The complete variable domain, with remaining parts taken from reference TRBV2 and TRBJ2-3, reads EPEVTQTPSHQVTQMGQEVILRCVPISNHLYFYWYRQILGQKVEFLVSFYNNEISEKSEIFDDQFSVERPDGSNFTLKIRSTKLEDSAMYFCASSLFTDTQYFGPGTRLTVL.

The rearrangement links TRBV20-1 to TRBJ2-5, with 11 bases identical to TRBD2. This CDR3 contains 18 residues. The germline V gene encodes CDR1 DFQATT and CDR2 SNEGSKA (reference sequence). J was trimmed by 3 bases and V by 1 base; bases with no gene match: 13. The chain's CDR3 is CSARALSGGAIREETQYF. The CDR3 DNA follows: TGCAGTGCTAGAGCCCTTAGCGGGGGGGCCATCCGCGAAGAGACCCAGTACTTC.

This clonotype has a handful of counts. The rearrangement links TRBV6-1 to TRBJ2-2, with unresolved D. The germline CDR1 and CDR2 sequences are MNHNS and SASEGT. This CDR3 contains 13 residues. Trimming shortened V by 4 bases and J by 5 bases, and 8 bases separated the two germline ends. The chain's CDR3 is CASSVRETGELFF. CDR3 in DNA: TGTGCCAGCAGTGTAAGGGAAACCGGGGAGCTGTTTTTT.

As to this clonotype: The conserved phenylalanine or tryptophan is not found at the CDR3 terminus, so this likely reflects a read error. For the CDR3, the DNA is TGTGCCAGCGTAACAGACTTAAACTATGGCTACACCTTA. This sequence encodes CASVTDLNYGYTL. This chain links TRBV7-9 with TRBJ1-2, with D hard to call. The V end was cut by 8 bases, the J end by 2 bases, with 12 bases between. Germline CDR1 and CDR2: SEHNR and FQNEAQ (reference sequence). The CDR3 length is 13 residues.

The chain couples TRBV20-1 to TRBJ2-7; no definite D call. The CDR3 extends over 13 amino acids. Germline CDR1 reads DFQATT; CDR2 reads SNEGSKA (reference sequence). V lost 2 bases to trimming and J lost 2 bases, with 10 bases between them. The CDR3, as DNA: TGCAGTGCTAGACCTGGGGTCCCCTACGAGCAGTACTTC. This translates into CSARPGVPYEQYF.

V gene TRBV20-1 combines with J gene TRBJ2-7; 11 bases map to TRBD2. J was trimmed by 3 bases and V by 1 base; bases with no gene match: 14. The CDR3 totals 18 residues. The V gene's germline CDR1 is DFQATT and CDR2 SNEGSKA (reference sequence). CDR3 protein: CSARVMTTTSGENYEQYF. The CDR3 bases are TGCAGTGCTAGAGTGATGACTACGACTAGCGGGGAAAACTACGAGCAGTACTTC.

The chain is built from TRBV24-1 and TRBJ2-7; 8 bases align to TRBD2. The CDR3 covers 14 residues. Germline values: CDR1 KGHDR, CDR2 SFDVKD. Germline trimming cut 6 bases from V and 2 bases from J; bases unmatched to any gene: 5. CDR3 sequence reads: CATSPSGLTYEQYF. The CDR3 bases are TGTGCCACCAGTCCTAGCGGGCTCACCTACGAGCAGTACTTC.

Many counts were recorded for this clonotype. CDR3 DNA sequence: TGCAGTGCTAGAGATTGGAGGAACTCTGCAGACGTCCTGACTTTC. Translating gives CSARDWRNSADVLTF. The rearrangement uses TRBV20-1 and TRBJ2-6; possible D gene TRBD2, 5 bases. CDR1 and CDR2 (germline): DFQATT, SNEGSKA (reference sequence). Trimming took off 0 bases at V and 11 bases at J, with 17 bases between the two ends. The CDR3 length is 15 residues.

This chain uses TRBV2 with TRBJ1-6, with D unclear. CDR3 length: 15 amino acids. CDR1 is SNHLY and CDR2 is FYNNEI in the germline V gene. Trimming stripped 3 bases from V and 2 bases from J, with 8 bases between. CDR3 in amino acids: CASSDPDTYNSPLHF. The DNA of the CDR3 is TGTGCCAGCAGTGATCCAGATACCTATAATTCACCCCTCCACTTT.

The V and J genes are TRBV29-1 and TRBJ2-5; 7 bases match TRBD1. V gave up 5 bases and J gave up 4 bases; unmatched junction bases: 7. The CDR3 totals 13 residues. Germline V lookup: CDR1 SQVTM, CDR2 ANQGSEA. The CDR3 region has the DNA TGCAGCGTTTGGGTCCGGGACAGAGAGACCCAGTACTTC. Translating gives CSVWVRDRETQYF.